This T cell receptor beta chain appears in the sequencing data of a study of a mutant IDH1 vaccine in newly diagnosed glioma. Study summary: Treated patients had a mean age of around 40 years and a sex split that was roughly 60% male and about 40% female. Therapy received beforehand was radiotherapy, temozolomide, or both, with most patients given both.

Time point described: baseline, week 1 (first vaccination visit). Treatment reported: pre-vaccination baseline after standard-of-care therapy. The donors had new WHO grade 3 or 4 astrocytomas; these were IDH1-mutant and ATRX-lost. This clone was seen just once. Sequencing used immunoSEQ multiplex PCR; TCRdb keeps in-frame clones, though not all of them. The profile shows 80,000 to 100,000 clones, about 82% of them singletons. The CDR3 length is 15 residues. Germline CDR1 and CDR2: WSHSY and SAAADI. The V and J ends lost 0 bases and 4 bases, in that order; junction bases with no gene match: 3. The sample was PBMCs, taken from a glioma patient treated with radiotherapy, temozolomide or both. This receptor was taken from a man aged 35 to 55 with glioma. The chain recombines TRBV10-2 with TRBJ2-3, with TRBD2 identical over 8 bases. CDR3: CASSESAGVADTQYF. The CDR3 DNA reads TGCGCCAGCAGTGAGTCAGCGGGAGTGGCAGATACGCAGTATTTT.